This TCR beta chain was captured by sequencing in a study of breast tumors, draining lymph nodes, adjacent tissues. Study-level results: Tumor and nontumor repertoires were significantly more similar in luminal-like than in basal-like breast cancer. Compared with lymph nodes, tumors were less diverse; compared with nontumor tissue, more. Data only fit, rather than demonstrated, lymph node origin of most tumor T cells.

By sample share, this clonotype is medium-sized. Antigen specificity is unknown. The lymph nodes were axillary draining lymph nodes from breast cancer patients. The CDR3 extends over 12 amino acids. V was shortened by 9 bases and J by 4 bases, with 12 bases between the two germline ends. Germline V gene lookup returns CDR1 LNHNV and CDR2 YYDKDF (reference sequence). One entry per CDR3 protein results from TCRdb running MiXCR on the multiplex PCR reads. Of over 250,000 distinct CDR3 sequences in the sample, around 30% were seen once. The clonotype originates from a female donor with breast cancer. Some clones in this sample may be carry-over from other donors' samples. Sequenced: axillary lymph node tissue. V and J are TRBV15 and TRBJ1-2; TRBD1 is a possible D gene (6 bases). The CDR3 bases are TGTGCCACAAAGGGGGGCTCCTATGGCTACACCTTC. It translates to CATKGGSYGYTF.